Included here is one T cell receptor beta chain sequence, with context. Its antigen is currently unknown. Once graft tissue had been processed, intraepithelial and lamina propria lymphocytes were released. Produced via immunoSEQ multiplex PCR; TCRdb's table is partial and in-frame only. In the table there are just over 8,000 clones, almost 70% of which are singletons. The data derive from a study of graft-versus-host responses after intestinal transplantation. About the study: As for transplant type, recipients had multivisceral, liver-intestinal, or isolated intestinal grafts. Anti-thymocyte globulin served as induction for all recipients, who then took tacrolimus and steroids for two to three years.

Study observations and caveats: Where graft-donor T cell macrochimerism was present, patients had high graft-versus-host to host-versus-graft clonal ratios in allografts. The authors found GvH clones in recipient marrow, some appearing first in ileum or blood.

The CDR3 extends over 17 amino acids. Germline lookup yields CDR1 MGHRA and CDR2 YSYEKL. V lost 0 bases and J lost 8, with 20 bases in between. The chain combines TRBV4-1 with TRBJ2-1; TRBD2 might be the D (6 bases). The sequence was collected from a human patient who received an intestinal transplant, so some T cells may come from the graft donor. The material sequenced was ileum tissue, taken about 450 days after transplant. The CDR3 is CASSQEPSGGLFHEQFF. The CDR3 coding sequence is TGCGCCAGCAGCCAAGAACCTTCCGGGGGACTCTTCCATGAGCAGTTCTTC.